This TCR beta chain emerged from a study of Tregs in tolerant kidney transplant recipients. Study-wide results and limits: The small number of patients limits these findings pending further validation.

Only one count was recorded for this clone. Its antigen remains unknown. Germline V CDR1 and CDR2: SGHRS, YFSETQ. CDR3 size: 17 residues. V lost 5 bases and J lost 6; bases outside the gene matches: 13. The method was immunoSEQ multiplex PCR; TCRdb's version includes in-frame clones alone and lacks a portion of them. The sample lists hundreds of thousands of clones, roughly four fifths occurring once. This clonotype was sampled from a human donor in good health. The genes are TRBV5-1 and TRBJ2-3; TRBD2 matches 12 bases. The sample consisted of CD4+ T cells from blood. Here the CDR3 DNA reads TGCGCCAGCAGGTTTGAGCCTAGCGGGAGGGCAGCGGATACGCAGTATTTT. It encodes CASRFEPSGRAADTQYF.